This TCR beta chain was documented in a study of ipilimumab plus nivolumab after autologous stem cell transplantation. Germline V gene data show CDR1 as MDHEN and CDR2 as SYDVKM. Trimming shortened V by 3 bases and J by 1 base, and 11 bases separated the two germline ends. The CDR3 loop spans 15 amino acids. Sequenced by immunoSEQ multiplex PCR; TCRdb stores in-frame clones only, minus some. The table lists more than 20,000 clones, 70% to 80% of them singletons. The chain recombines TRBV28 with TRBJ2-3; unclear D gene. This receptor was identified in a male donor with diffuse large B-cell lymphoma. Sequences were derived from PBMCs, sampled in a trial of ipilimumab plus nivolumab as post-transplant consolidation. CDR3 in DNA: TGTGCCAGCAGTTTCCCGACCAGAGGCACAGATACGCAGTATTTT. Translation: CASSFPTRGTDTQYF.